This entry is about one T cell receptor (beta chain). Its antigen specificity is not known. Base quality data are lacking; no much larger clone is found one base away. Whole blood was collected in K2EDTA tubes by collaborating institutions according to the institutions' own protocols. Collaborator samples were shipped for TCRbeta analysis as frozen whole blood, isolated PBMCs, or DNA extracted from either sample type. TCRbeta CDR3 regions were amplified from genomic DNA using the immunoSEQ Assay, a bias-controlled multiplex PCR. On the authors' methods: Nucleated cell counts per sample were estimated from amplification of reference gene primers within the assay. Sequence reads were collapsed and filtered to measure the absolute abundance of every unique TCRbeta CDR3 rearrangement. For each sample, productive Simpson clonality was calculated by taking the square root of Simpson's diversity index across productive rearrangements. TCRdb carries this immuneACCESS record with in-frame sequences only. Its versions omit some clonotypes, under half of them owing to an unresolved V gene in the studies checked, with the rest unexplained. D and trimming were read from the DNA, whereas the V and J calls and clone size are those reported in that table. A total of about 68,000 clones appear in this sample, about 91% of them only once. The ten largest clonotypes hold 8.2% of the sample.

The CDR3 has 15 amino acids, counting the end cysteine and phenylalanine. The DNA shown is the 45-base CDR3, in frame from base 1. This record belongs to a study of blood T cell repertoires in COVID-19 (TCRdb year 2020). Context from the whole study: Collaborator samples came from the United States, Italy and Spain and covered acute and convalescent phases of COVID-19. Where HLA class I and class II types were available, the types were taken from metadata supplied by the sample provider, not from assay-based typing. Deeply sampled blood TCRbeta repertoires from subjects exposed to, actively infected with, or recovered from COVID-19 were included in the dataset. The repertoires were released in a freely available public database intended as a resource for research on the immune response to SARS-CoV-2. Nearly every sample came with metadata listing a de-identified subject ID, COVID-19 status, age in years and sex. The prospective study material was composed of cDNA or gDNA derived from T cells, B-cell-depleted T cells, or PBMCs. The samples were drawn from the first 160 participants of the ongoing ImmuneRACE study and from 950 to 1,500 subjects provided by 6 global collaborators. What the research found in general, with its limitations: The quantity of clinical and demographic metadata differed by source and by participant and was supplied without curation.

Sample: peripheral blood. This receptor chain uses TRBV12-2 and TRBJ1-5; TRBD1 is the table's D call, not checked against the DNA. TRBV12-2 is a known pseudogene. The receptor was derived from a man aged 50-59 years with active COVID-19. The DNA sequence is as follows: TGTGCAAGTCGAATAACAGGGGGCATAAGGCAGCCCCAGCATTTT. This translates into CASRITGGIRQPQHF.